This entry lists 17 T cell receptor beta chains sequenced from one sample in a study of technical replicates of blood from a few donors. The table came from immunoSEQ multiplex PCR; TCRdb's copy has only in-frame clones and leaves some out. The sample has around 15,000 clones, 65% to 85% seen once. The source material was PBMCs. These receptors came from a human donor in good health.

The genes are TRBV6-5 and TRBJ1-2; possible D gene TRBD1, 6 bases. CDR1 is MNHEY and CDR2 is SVGAGI in the germline V gene. The length of the CDR3 is 14 residues. V lost 4 bases and J 6 bases, leaving 15 bases between the germline ends. As DNA, the CDR3 is TGTGCCAGCAGTTTGGGGGCAGGGGCGAATGGCTACACCTTC. Translated, it gives CASSLGAGANGYTF.

This sequence joins TRBV9 and TRBJ1-2; D might be TRBD1 (5 bases). The CDR3 is made up of 14 amino acids. Germline assignment: CDR1 SGDLS and CDR2 YYNGEE. Trimming stripped 3 bases from V and 8 bases from J, with 17 bases between. The CDR3 region is CASSAAWGEEGYTF. For the CDR3, the DNA is TGTGCCAGCAGCGCCGCCTGGGGGGAGGAGGGCTACACCTTC. The variable domain in full, completed from reference TRBV9 and TRBJ1-2, reads DSGVTQTPKHLITATGQRVTLRCSPRSGDLSVYWYQQSLDQGLQFLIQYYNGEERAKGNILERFSAQQFPDLHSELNLSSLELGDSALYFCASSAAWGEEGYTFGSGTRLTVV.

This chain joins TRBV11-2 and TRBJ2-5; D may be TRBD2 (6 bases). This CDR3 is 15 amino acids long. Looked up from germline, CDR1 is SGHAT and CDR2 is FQNNGV. V was pared by 5 bases and J by 3 bases, with 16 bases between. In DNA, the CDR3 is TGTGCCAGCAGCCCATGGGGCGGGGTAAAAGAGACCCAGTACTTC. This encodes CASSPWGGVKETQYF.

This clone was counted a single time. This sequence joins TRBV6-5 and TRBJ2-7, with D possibly TRBD2 on 6 matching bases. The CDR3 contains 13 residues. Deletions cut 6 bases from V and 2 bases from J, with 11 bases between. Germline V CDR1 and CDR2: MNHEY, SVGAGI. CDR3 in DNA: TGTGCCAGCAGCTCGGGACTCACCTACGAGCAGTACTTC. Translating gives CASSSGLTYEQYF.

The chain recombines TRBV15 with TRBJ1-5; 9 nucleotides align to TRBD1. In germline, CDR1 is LNHNV, CDR2 YYDKDF (reference sequence). The CDR3 loop spans 15 amino acids. V trimming: 4 bases; J trimming: 5 bases; junction bases outside the gene matches: 6. The CDR3, as DNA: TGTGCCACCAGCAAGTCCGGGACAGGGTATCAGCCCCAGCATTTT. The encoded protein is CATSKSGTGYQPQHF.

The chain has TRBV5-1 and TRBJ2-1; 8 nucleotides agree with TRBD2. CDR1 and CDR2 (germline): SGHRS, YFSETQ. V trimming: 2 bases; J trimming: 7 bases; junction bases outside the gene matches: 8. The CDR3 runs 15 residues. The CDR3 bases are TGCGCCAGCAGCTTAAACGGACTAGCCCTGAATGAGCAGTTCTTC. It is translated as CASSLNGLALNEQFF.

The chain couples TRBV6-5 to TRBJ2-5; TRBD1 aligns across 7 bases. The CDR3 consists of 14 residues. Germline V lookup: CDR1 MNHEY, CDR2 SVGAGI. Unmatched junction bases numbered 4, after V lost 4 bases and J lost 2 bases. The chain's CDR3 is CASSSRTGQETQYF. The CDR3 DNA sequence: TGTGCCAGCAGTTCGCGGACAGGACAAGAGACCCAGTACTTC.

This chain connects TRBV11-1 to TRBJ2-7; D is unclear. CDR1 is SGHAT, CDR2 FQDESV, per germline (reference sequence). The V end was cut by 3 bases, the J end by 9 bases, with 12 bases between. The CDR3 has 12 residues. DNA of the CDR3: TGTGCCAGCAGCTTCCTGAATGGAGTGCAGTACTTC. This sequence encodes CASSFLNGVQYF.

The V gene is TRBV5-4, the J gene TRBJ2-3; the match to TRBD1 covers 7 bases. Losses at the gene ends were 0 bases for V and 2 bases for J; bases not matched to a gene: 6. This CDR3 has 16 residues. Germline lookup yields CDR1 SGHNT and CDR2 YYREEE (reference sequence). The CDR3 DNA reads as TGTGCCAGCAGCTTGGCAGGGGGACAAACCACAGATACGCAGTATTTT. Translated, it gives CASSLAGGQTTDTQYF.

This clone was picked up a small number of times. The rearrangement uses TRBV7-9 and TRBJ2-7; 7 nucleotides align to TRBD2. CDR1 is SEHNR and CDR2 is FQNEAQ in the germline V gene (reference sequence). The V segment lost 5 bases and the J segment 6 bases; nucleotides outside the gene matches: 4. CDR3 size: 12 residues. Here the CDR3 reads CASSRDYGEQYF. Here the CDR3 DNA reads TGTGCCAGCAGCCGGGACTATGGCGAGCAGTACTTC.

The CDR3 DNA is TGTGCCAGCAGCTTACAGGGGGACACTGAAGCTTTCTTT. This translates into CASSLQGDTEAFF. The rearrangement links TRBV5-5 to TRBJ1-1; 8 nucleotides align to TRBD1. The CDR3 extends over 13 amino acids. The germline V gene has CDR1 SGHKS and CDR2 YYEKEE (reference sequence). V lost 2 bases to trimming and J lost 3 bases; unmatched junction nucleotides: 0.

This chain connects TRBV7-3 to TRBJ2-3, with a tentative D call TRBD2 (5 bases). Germline V gene sequence: CDR1 SGHTA, CDR2 FQGTGA. The V end lost 0 bases, the J end lost 0 bases, and 16 bases lay between the germline ends. CDR3 length: 18 amino acids. CDR3 DNA sequence: TGTGCCAGCAGCTTAACTCGGCCGGCGGGTCTAAGCACAGATACGCAGTATTTT. This sequence encodes CASSLTRPAGLSTDTQYF.

This chain links TRBV7-9 with TRBJ2-5; TRBD2 aligns across 7 bases. The CDR3 totals 14 residues. Germline assignment: CDR1 SEHNR and CDR2 FQNEAQ (reference sequence). V shed 8 bases and J 7 bases; nucleotides not matched to a gene: 13. The CDR3 region is CASGGEAAYGTQYF. DNA for the CDR3: TGTGCCAGCGGGGGGGAGGCGGCGTACGGGACCCAGTACTTC.

This clone appeared a single time. The genes are TRBV19 and TRBJ2-7; D may be TRBD1 (6 bases). The length of the CDR3 is 16 residues. From germline, CDR1 is LNHDA and CDR2 SQIVND (reference sequence). The ends were cut back, 5 bases at V and 0 bases at J, with 17 bases in the middle. The CDR3 here is CASSGGSTGNSYEQYF. CDR3 DNA: TGTGCCAGTAGTGGGGGATCGACAGGAAACTCCTACGAGCAGTACTTC.

The chain employs TRBV10-3 and TRBJ1-1; D not certain. Germline-derived CDR1 and CDR2 are ENHRY and SYGVKD. V was clipped by 6 bases and J by 0 bases, with 14 bases between them. The CDR3 has 15 residues. CDR3 bases: TGTGCCATCAGCCCTCAGGAGGGCATGAACACTGAAGCTTTCTTT. Translated, it gives CAISPQEGMNTEAFF.

CDR3 sequence (DNA): TGTGCCAGCTCACCAGTGGGGACAGGGACCTATGGCTACACCTTC. Residues: CASSPVGTGTYGYTF. The chain joins TRBV18 to TRBJ1-2; the match to TRBD1 covers 9 bases. The CDR3 loop spans 15 amino acids. V gave up 2 bases and J gave up 4 bases; unmatched junction bases: 5. CDR1 KGHSH and CDR2 LQKENI come from the germline V gene.

The rearrangement uses TRBV5-1 and TRBJ2-3; TRBD1 matches at 8 bases. V gave up 3 bases and J gave up 2 bases; unmatched junction bases: 8. Germline assignment: CDR1 SGHRS and CDR2 YFSETQ. CDR3 length equals 16 residues. CDR3 nucleotide sequence: TGCGCCAGCAGCTCCGGACAGGGTGGGTCCACAGATACGCAGTATTTT. Protein: CASSSGQGGSTDTQYF.